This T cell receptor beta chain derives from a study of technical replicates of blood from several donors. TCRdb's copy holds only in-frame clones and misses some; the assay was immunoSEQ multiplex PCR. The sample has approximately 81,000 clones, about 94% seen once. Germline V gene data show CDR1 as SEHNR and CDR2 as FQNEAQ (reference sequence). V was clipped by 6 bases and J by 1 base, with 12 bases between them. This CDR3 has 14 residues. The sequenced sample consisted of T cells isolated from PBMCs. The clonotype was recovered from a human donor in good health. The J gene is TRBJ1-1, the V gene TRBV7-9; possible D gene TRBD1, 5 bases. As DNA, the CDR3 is TGTGCCAGCAGACAAGACAGACCGAACACTGAAGCTTTCTTT. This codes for CASRQDRPNTEAFF.